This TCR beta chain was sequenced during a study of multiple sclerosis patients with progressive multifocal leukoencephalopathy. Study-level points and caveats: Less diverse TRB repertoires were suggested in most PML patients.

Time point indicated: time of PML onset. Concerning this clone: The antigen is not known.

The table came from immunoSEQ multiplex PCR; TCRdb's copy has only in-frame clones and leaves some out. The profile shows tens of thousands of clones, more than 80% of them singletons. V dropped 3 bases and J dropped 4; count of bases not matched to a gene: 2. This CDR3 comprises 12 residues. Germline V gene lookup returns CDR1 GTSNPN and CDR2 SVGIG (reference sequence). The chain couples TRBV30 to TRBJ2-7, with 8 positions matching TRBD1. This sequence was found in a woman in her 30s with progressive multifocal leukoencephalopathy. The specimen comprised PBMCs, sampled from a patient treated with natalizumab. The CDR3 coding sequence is TGTGCCTGGAGGGGACAGGTTTACGAGCAGTACTTC. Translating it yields CAWRGQVYEQYF.